The 24 T cell receptor beta chains below all came from one sample that was sequenced in a study of CD8 T cells in Susac syndrome (dated by TCRdb to the late 2010s). The library was generated by the immunoSEQ multiplex PCR assay. RNA was extracted with the RNeasy kit and 0.5 to 1 ug was reverse transcribed using random hexamers. Through fastp at Q25 and MiXCR, TCRdb rebuilt clones from the public reads, retaining in-frame beta chains. When rows share a CDR3 protein, they turn into one entry using the most common DNA and genes. This sample lists under 150,000 distinct CDR3 sequences; approximately 96% were detected once. Over 0.065% of the sample is held by the ten biggest clonotypes. Source material: CD4+ T cells from PBMCs. The receptors here all came from a human donor with Susac syndrome.

The V call is TRBV7-3, the J call TRBJ2-2, with 7 bases matching TRBD1. CDR3 size: 15 residues. Germline V gene data show CDR1 as SGHTA and CDR2 as FQGTGA. Trimming removed 5 bases from V and 4 bases from J; junction bases left unmatched: 7. The CDR3 here is CASSPEGAFTGELFF. The CDR3 nucleotides are TGTGCCAGCAGCCCCGAGGGGGCATTCACCGGGGAGCTGTTTTTT.

The CDR3 spells CASSGRPVGEQYF. CDR3 nucleotide sequence: TGTGCCAGCAGTGGTAGGCCCGTCGGCGAGCAGTACTTC. The chain uses TRBV2 and TRBJ2-7; D unclear. The germline gives CDR1 SNHLY, CDR2 FYNNEI. The CDR3 totals 13 residues. Trimming pared 4 bases from V and 6 bases from J, leaving 13 bases between.

The chain uses TRBV28 and TRBJ2-1; 10 nucleotides line up with TRBD1. The germline CDR1 and CDR2 sequences are MDHEN and SYDVKM. The CDR3 sequence is 16 residues long. V shed 2 bases, J shed 6 bases, and the junction held 7 bases outside the gene matches. This CDR3 is CASSLDRGLLGNEQFF. The CDR3 DNA is TGTGCCAGCAGTTTAGACAGGGGGCTGCTCGGCAATGAGCAGTTCTTC.

The chain is built from TRBV28 and TRBJ2-6, with no clear D. V lost 4 bases and J lost 0, with 10 bases in between. CDR3 length: 16 amino acids. Germline V gives CDR1 MDHEN, CDR2 SYDVKM. DNA for the CDR3: TGTGCCAGCAGTTCCTCGTGGTCCTCTGGGGCCAACGTCCTGACTTTC. Translated: CASSSSWSSGANVLTF. The variable domain in full, completed from reference TRBV28 and TRBJ2-6, reads DVKVTQSSRYLVKRTGEKVFLECVQDMDHENMFWYRQDPGLGLRLIYFSYDVKMKEKGDIPEGYSVSREKKERFSLILESASTNQTSMYLCASSSSWSSGANVLTFGAGSRLTVL.

The chain uses TRBV9 and TRBJ2-7; tentative D call: TRBD1 (6 bases). Trimming pared 1 base from V and 5 bases from J, leaving 19 bases between. The CDR3 is made up of 16 amino acids. Looked up from germline, CDR1 is SGDLS and CDR2 is YYNGEE. The CDR3, as DNA: TGTGCCAGCAGCGTACGGGGCACAGGGTTACCCGACGAGCAGTACTTC. It translates to CASSVRGTGLPDEQYF.

This clonotype was counted a single time. The chain has TRBV29-1 and TRBJ2-3; 9 bases are a match to TRBD2. Trimming removed 6 bases from V and 2 bases from J; junction bases left unmatched: 9. This CDR3 has 15 amino acids. The germline gives CDR1 SQVTM, CDR2 ANQGSEA. CDR3 in amino acids: CSVVLTSGITDTQYF. For the CDR3, the DNA is TGCAGCGTGGTCCTGACTAGCGGAATCACAGATACGCAGTATTTT.

This chain uses TRBV3-1 with TRBJ1-5, with unresolved D. The CDR3 extends over 14 amino acids. Germline-derived CDR1 and CDR2 are LGHDT and YNNKEL (reference sequence). The V end was cut by 1 base, the J end by 4 bases, with 8 bases between. DNA of the CDR3: TGTGCCAGCAGCCAAGGCGACGGTAATCAGCCCCAGCATTTT. This translates into CASSQGDGNQPQHF.

The DNA for the CDR3 is TGTGCCAGCAGCACCCACAGGGAAAACATTCAGTACTTC. Amino acid sequence: CASSTHRENIQYF. V and J are TRBV9 and TRBJ2-4; weak D call: TRBD1 (6 bases). This CDR3 has 13 residues. V was trimmed by 4 bases and J by 5 bases, leaving 10 bases between them. Germline values: CDR1 SGDLS, CDR2 YYNGEE.

The V and J genes are TRBV2 and TRBJ2-7, with unresolved D. The V gene's germline CDR1 is SNHLY and CDR2 FYNNEI. The length of the CDR3 is 14 residues. The V end was cut by 5 bases, the J end by 3 bases, with 14 bases between. The CDR3 spells CASSPQGINYEQYF. CDR3 bases: TGTGCCAGCAGTCCCCAAGGGATAAACTACGAGCAGTACTTC.

This clonotype has a single count. V is TRBV25-1 and J is TRBJ2-1, with a tentative D call TRBD2 (5 bases). CDR3 size: 14 residues. V lost 8 bases, J lost 8 bases, and 19 bases lay in between. Germline assignment: CDR1 MGHDK and CDR2 SYGVNS. The CDR3 DNA reads as TGTGCCAGCGGTCCCCGGGGTAGCGTCGATGAGCAGTTCTTC. The encoded protein is CASGPRGSVDEQFF.

This chain joins TRBV29-1 and TRBJ2-3; perhaps TRBD2 as D (6 bases). V was pared by 7 bases and J by 5 bases, with 10 bases between. The germline V gene has CDR1 SQVTM and CDR2 ANQGSEA. The CDR3 totals 11 residues. CDR3 bases: TGCAGCGCCGGGCGGGGAGATACGCAGTATTTT. Its protein is CSAGRGDTQYF.

The V call is TRBV29-1, the J call TRBJ1-5; TRBD1 might be the D (5 bases). The CDR3 has 13 residues. CDR1 is SQVTM and CDR2 is ANQGSEA in the germline V gene. The V and J ends lost 1 base and 7 bases respectively, with 11 bases between them. The CDR3 sequence: CSVEVGRGQPQHF. CDR3 nucleotide sequence: TGCAGCGTTGAAGTAGGGAGGGGCCAGCCCCAGCATTTT. Combining the CDR3 with reference TRBV29-1 and TRBJ1-5 gives the whole variable domain SAVISQKPSRDICQRGTSLTIQCQVDSQVTMMFWYRQQPGQSLTLIATANQGSEATYESGFVIDKFPISRPNLTFSTLTVSNMSPEDSSIYLCSVEVGRGQPQHFGDGTRLSIL.

J is TRBJ2-4 and V is TRBV10-3, with no clear D. The germline gives CDR1 ENHRY, CDR2 SYGVKD. With 8 bases removed from V and 3 bases from J, the gap between germline ends came to 14 bases. The CDR3 contains 14 residues. The CDR3 spells CAIAPSSGKNIQYF. The CDR3 DNA sequence: TGTGCCATCGCACCTAGTTCTGGCAAAAACATTCAGTACTTC.

The chain combines TRBV29-1 with TRBJ2-7, with 8 bases that match TRBD1. CDR3 size: 13 residues. V was pared by 8 bases and J by 0 bases, with 6 bases of the junction left unmatched. The germline V gene encodes CDR1 SQVTM and CDR2 ANQGSEA. The CDR3 coding sequence is TGCAGCTCGACAGGGGTCAACTCCTACGAGCAGTACTTC. Its protein is CSSTGVNSYEQYF.

This rearrangement joins TRBV6-2 or TRBV6-3 to TRBJ2-4, with D possibly being TRBD1 (6 bases). The CDR3 spans 14 residues. The V gene lost 5 bases and the J gene lost 7 bases, with 15 bases spanning the gap. Germline CDR1 is MNHEY and CDR2 is SVGEGT. In DNA, the CDR3 is TGTGCCAGCAGTATACAAGGGACATCGAACATTCAGTACTTC. It codes for CASSIQGTSNIQYF.

The chain carries TRBV12-3 or TRBV12-4 and TRBJ2-7; D is perhaps TRBD1 or TRBD2 (5 bases each). The V end was cut by 4 bases, the J end by 0 bases, with 7 bases between. The CDR3 is 13 amino acids. The CDR3 DNA reads as TGTGCCAGCAGTTCCGGGGCCTCCTACGAGCAGTACTTC. Amino acid sequence: CASSSGASYEQYF.

The chain uses TRBV27 and TRBJ2-7, with TRBD1 as a possible D gene (6 bases). Germline loops: CDR1 MNHEY, CDR2 SMNVEV (reference sequence). The germline V and J ends were trimmed by 10 bases and 6 bases, with 22 bases remaining between them. This CDR3 contains 14 residues. The CDR3 region has the DNA TGTGCCACATCCCCCCAACACAGGGTGCGCGAGCAGTACTTC. Protein sequence: CATSPQHRVREQYF.

The chain links TRBV29-1 to TRBJ2-1, with 7 bases matching TRBD2. The CDR3 contains 12 residues. The V gene's germline CDR1 is SQVTM and CDR2 ANQGSEA. V shed 6 bases, J shed 10 bases, and the junction held 9 bases outside the gene matches. CDR3 residues: CSVREGRAEQFF. The CDR3 region has the DNA TGCAGCGTCAGGGAGGGGAGGGCCGAGCAGTTCTTC.

The V and J genes are TRBV3-1 and TRBJ2-2, with D perhaps TRBD1 or TRBD2 (5 bases each). Trimming shortened V by 2 bases and J by 4 bases, and 14 bases separated the two germline ends. Germline lookup yields CDR1 LGHDT and CDR2 YNNKEL (reference sequence). The CDR3 sequence is 16 residues long. The CDR3 region is CASSQHPGTSTGELFF. In DNA, the CDR3 is TGTGCCAGCAGCCAACACCCCGGGACGTCCACCGGGGAGCTGTTTTTT.

V and J are TRBV9 and TRBJ2-3; no firm D call. The V end was cut by 0 bases, the J end by 2 bases, with 4 bases between. Per the germline V gene, CDR1 is SGDLS and CDR2 is YYNGEE. The CDR3 has 13 residues. CDR3 loop: CASSVETTDTQYF. The CDR3 nucleotides read TGTGCCAGCAGCGTAGAGACCACAGATACGCAGTATTTT.

The gene calls are TRBV4-1 and TRBJ1-2; no definite D call. Germline V CDR1 and CDR2: MGHRA, YSYEKL. V lost 2 bases and J 7 bases, leaving 17 bases between the germline ends. The CDR3 spans 15 residues. CDR3 sequence: CASSQSLVGLGGYTF. The CDR3 DNA reads TGCGCCAGCAGCCAAAGCCTGGTGGGCCTTGGTGGCTACACCTTC.

This chain uses TRBV14 with TRBJ2-3, with D maybe TRBD2 (7 bases). The germline gives CDR1 SGHDN, CDR2 FVKESK. The ends were cut back, 2 bases at V and 7 bases at J, with 19 bases in the middle. The CDR3 spans 16 residues. DNA for the CDR3: TGTGCCAGCAGCCAAAATGTCGGCGGGGGCCCATATACGCAGTATTTT. Amino acid sequence: CASSQNVGGGPYTQYF.

Here the CDR3 reads CASRGLTEQYF. The CDR3 DNA follows: TGTGCCAGCAGGGGACTCACCGAGCAGTACTTC. This chain joins TRBV2 and TRBJ2-7, with a weak D call TRBD2 (6 bases). This CDR3 has 11 residues. Germline CDR1 SNHLY, CDR2 FYNNEI. Trimming took 6 bases from V and 6 from J, leaving 9 bases between them.

The chain carries TRBV5-4 and TRBJ2-7; 11 bases fit TRBD1. The CDR3 is 15 residues long. After removal of 0 bases from V and 4 bases from J, the junction contained 3 bases not matched to a gene. Germline CDR1 SGHNT, CDR2 YYREEE (reference sequence). The DNA for the CDR3 is TGTGCCAGCAGCTTGGCGGGACAGGGGGGATACGAGCAGTACTTC. This sequence encodes CASSLAGQGGYEQYF.